One T cell receptor (beta chain) is described in this entry. Its antigen is currently unknown. The ends were cut back, 0 bases at V and 6 bases at J, with 6 bases in the middle. Germline CDR1 is LGHNA and CDR2 is YSLEER. The CDR3 loop spans 13 amino acids. Each TCR beta cDNA library carried unique molecular identifiers. TCRdb processed the PCR reads anew with MiXCR; each CDR3 protein has one entry. In the table there are hundreds of thousands of distinct CDR3 sequences, 30% of which are singletons. This entry comes from a study of post-analysis software for immune sequencing data. Overall study results and limits: Roughly 5 TRBV segments, TRBV5-6, TRBV5-1 and TRBV20-1 among them, were found more frequent in patients than controls.

The sequence was obtained from a girl aged 10-17 years with multiple sclerosis. Sequencing was performed on blood. This chain links TRBV4-3 with TRBJ2-1; the D is unclear. The CDR3 sequence is CASSQDLFNEQFF. The CDR3 region has the DNA TGCGCCAGCAGCCAAGACCTTTTCAATGAGCAGTTCTTC.